This T cell receptor beta chain stems from a study of vaccination effects on CD4 cells after COVID-19. Note on this clone: Its antigen is undetermined.

Germline-derived CDR1 and CDR2 are LGHNT and FRNRAP. The ends lost 5 bases at V and 0 bases at J; junction bases unmatched: 6. The CDR3 extends over 18 amino acids. Investigators separated out CD4+ T cells once less than 11 days of culture had passed. The repertoire was sequenced with immunoSEQ multiplex PCR; TCRdb's copy has only in-frame clones and lacks some. The repertoire holds approximately 30,000 clones, with approximately 60% as singletons. The chain links TRBV12-5 to TRBJ2-1, with 14 bases that match TRBD2. The TCR originated in a human donor who received a COVID-19 vaccine. This specimen was CD4+ T cells from PBMCs cultured without peptide, taken before COVID-19 vaccination. CDR3 sequence (DNA): TGTGCTAGTGGTCCTTTGGGACTAGCGGGAGTCTCCTACAATGAGCAGTTCTTC. This sequence encodes CASGPLGLAGVSYNEQFF.